This T cell receptor (beta chain) derives from a study of T cells in Graves' hyperthyroidism and ophthalmopathy. From RNA transcripts, TCR beta CDR3 regions were amplified. First-round RT-PCR with HTBI primers amplified the TCR CDR3 region. MiXCR, run by TCRdb on the multiplex PCR reads, gives a single entry per CDR3 protein. The sample records about 740,000 distinct CDR3 sequences, 14% being singletons. Aged 18 to 65, the patients had hyperthyroidism that was newly diagnosed and had lasted under 2 months. The diagnoses drew upon clinical symptoms, serum thyroxine and TRAb, thyroid ultrasound and orbital computed tomography. There are 14 residues in the CDR3. Germline CDR1 KGHDR, CDR2 SFDVKD. Trimming left V 4 bases short and J 2 bases short, with 8 bases between.

This chain uses TRBV24-1 with TRBJ1-5, with a tentative D call TRBD1 (6 bases). The sequenced sample was blood. This receptor was identified in a woman aged 18-29 years with Graves' hyperthyroidism. The DNA for the CDR3 is TGTGCCACCAGTGAAGCAGGGGGCAATCAGCCCCAGCATTTT. This gives the protein CATSEAGGNQPQHF.